Listed here are 27 T cell receptor beta chains from one sample, sequenced in a study of monozygotic twins with inflammatory bowel disease. With the 5' RACE reads reprocessed, TCRdb shows one record per CDR3 protein and no DNA. The sample's table shows 150,000 or so distinct CDR3 sequences. The specimen was blood. These receptors were collected from a human donor with ulcerative colitis or Crohn's disease, or a healthy co-twin of an affected twin (not recorded which).

J is TRBJ1-2 and V is TRBV5-4. This CDR3 has 15 amino acids. CDR1 is SGHNT, CDR2 YYREEE, per germline (reference sequence). This CDR3 reads CASSLASRANYGYTF.

The gene calls are TRBV6-5 and TRBJ2-5; TCRdb reports TRBD1, a call that lacks DNA to check it against. The CDR3 has 16 amino acids. From germline, CDR1 is MNHEY and CDR2 SVGAGI. The CDR3 spells CASSYSNGGRGETQYF.

The chain recombines TRBV11-2 with TRBJ1-2; TCRdb lists TRBD1, though no DNA is available to test this call. Looked up from germline, CDR1 is SGHAT and CDR2 is FQNNGV. This CDR3 has 15 amino acids. The CDR3 sequence is CASSQPTGISYGYTF.

This chain connects TRBV20-1 to TRBJ2-6; with no DNA, the TCRdb D assignment of TRBD2 cannot be verified. The CDR3 length is 18 residues. CDR1 is DFQATT, CDR2 SNEGSKA, per germline (reference sequence). The CDR3 is CSARVERGIFAGANVLTF.

V and J are TRBV9 and TRBJ1-1. The CDR3 runs 14 residues. Per the germline V gene, CDR1 is SGDLS and CDR2 is YYNGEE. The chain's CDR3 is CASSVFEGNTEAFF.

This chain connects TRBV10-3 to TRBJ2-6. Germline loops: CDR1 ENHRY, CDR2 SYGVKD. This CDR3 contains 14 residues. CDR3 loop: CAINPGSGANVLTF.

The genes are TRBV6-5 and TRBJ2-2; TCRdb's D gene call, TRBD2, goes unchecked for lack of DNA. This CDR3 region has 18 residues. Per germline, CDR1 MNHEY and CDR2 SVGAGI. CDR3 sequence: CASSPLAGGRSYTGELFF.

V and J are TRBV12-3 or TRBV12-4 and TRBJ1-5; the D call of TRBD1 rests on TCRdb alone, since no DNA is present to check it. The CDR3 sequence is 14 residues long. This chain's CDR3 is CASSKDRSQQPQHF.

The rearrangement links TRBV5-1 to TRBJ1-5; without DNA, the TCRdb call of TRBD1 cannot be checked. The germline V gene encodes CDR1 SGHRS and CDR2 YFSETQ. The CDR3 runs 15 residues. The CDR3 protein is CASSLEDSHNQPQHF.

The J gene is TRBJ2-3, the V gene TRBV25-1; TCRdb reports TRBD2, a call that lacks DNA to check it against. CDR3 size: 13 residues. Germline lookup yields CDR1 MGHDK and CDR2 SYGVNS. This chain's CDR3 is CASSDRTSVTQYF.

The chain couples TRBV28 to TRBJ1-1. This CDR3 contains 13 residues. The germline CDR1 and CDR2 sequences are MDHEN and SYDVKM. This chain's CDR3 is CASSLRVNTEAFF.

V gene TRBV3-1 combines with J gene TRBJ2-7. Germline loops: CDR1 LGHDT, CDR2 YNNKEL (reference sequence). The CDR3 has 14 amino acids. CDR3 region: CASSRLGSPYEQYF.

The V and J genes are TRBV27 and TRBJ2-5. Germline CDR1 and CDR2: MNHEY and SMNVEV (reference sequence). There are 11 residues in the CDR3. The chain's CDR3 is CASRRKETQYF.

J is TRBJ2-1 and V is TRBV7-9; TCRdb's D gene call, TRBD1, goes unchecked for lack of DNA. Germline lookup yields CDR1 SEHNR and CDR2 FQNEAQ (reference sequence). The CDR3 runs to 15 residues. CDR3 amino acids: CASSSPGQATYEQFF.

CDR3 region: CASSLGWRGANVLTF. The J gene is TRBJ2-6, the V gene TRBV11-1; TCRdb reports TRBD2, a call that lacks DNA to check it against. Germline V gene lookup returns CDR1 SGHAT and CDR2 FQDESV (reference sequence). This CDR3 contains 15 residues. Complete variable domain (other parts from reference TRBV11-1 and TRBJ2-6): EAEVAQSPRYKITEKSQAVAFWCDPISGHATLYWYRQILGQGPELLVQFQDESVVDDSQLPKDRFSAERLKGVDSTLKIQPAELGDSAMYLCASSLGWRGANVLTFGAGSRLTVL.

The chain employs TRBV5-1 and TRBJ1-1. CDR1 SGHRS and CDR2 YFSETQ come from the germline V gene. The CDR3 runs 14 residues. The CDR3 protein is CASSFEAKNTEAFF.

This chain links TRBV9 with TRBJ2-6; the TRBD2 assignment by TCRdb is unverifiable without DNA. Germline V CDR1 and CDR2: SGDLS, YYNGEE. CDR3 length: 20 residues. The CDR3 is CARSVELTSGRYSGANVLTF.

The V gene is TRBV7-9, the J gene TRBJ1-4; TCRdb reports TRBD1, a call that lacks DNA to check it against. The CDR3 is 16 residues long. Germline-derived CDR1 and CDR2 are SEHNR and FQNEAQ (reference sequence). CDR3: CASSLETRTAKEKLFF.

The J gene is TRBJ1-3, the V gene TRBV6-2 or TRBV6-3. The germline gives CDR1 MNHEY, CDR2 SVGEGT. The CDR3 is 14 amino acids. CDR3 sequence: CASNKDSSGNTIYF.

The chain has TRBV24-1 and TRBJ2-2; there is no DNA to check the TCRdb D call of TRBD1. Germline V gene data show CDR1 as KGHDR and CDR2 as SFDVKD. The CDR3 consists of 16 residues. The CDR3 sequence is CATSRQGAINTGELFF.

The chain couples TRBV20-1 to TRBJ2-7; TCRdb returns TRBD1, unconfirmable since there is no DNA. The CDR3 covers 15 residues. Germline CDR1 DFQATT, CDR2 SNEGSKA (reference sequence). CDR3 sequence reads: CSANKDRGPSYEQYF.

The chain combines TRBV7-3 with TRBJ2-1; the TCRdb D gene call, TRBD1, has no DNA to confirm it. The CDR3 loop spans 15 amino acids. Germline-derived CDR1 and CDR2 are SGHTA and FQGTGA. The CDR3 here is CASSLIPGAINEQFF.

The chain is built from TRBV3-1 and TRBJ1-5. This CDR3 is 14 amino acids long. Germline CDR1 and CDR2: LGHDT and YNNKEL (reference sequence). CDR3 protein: CASSQGQTIQPQHF.

The rearrangement links TRBV7-2 to TRBJ1-3. Per germline, CDR1 SGHTA and CDR2 FQGNSA. The CDR3 extends over 16 amino acids. This CDR3 reads CASSLVSDYSGNTIYF.

The chain employs TRBV30 and TRBJ1-1. The germline CDR1 and CDR2 sequences are GTSNPN and SVGIG (reference sequence). The CDR3 consists of 14 residues. The CDR3 sequence is CAWSVLRRNTEAFF.

V and J are TRBV4-2 and TRBJ2-1; TCRdb returns TRBD2, unconfirmable since there is no DNA. The CDR3 sequence is 18 residues long. CDR1 and CDR2 (germline): LGHNA, YNFKEQ. The CDR3 protein is CASASGKLGTETLNEQFF.

CDR3 amino acids: CSASSRAGTEAFF. The rearrangement joins TRBV20-1 to TRBJ1-1; TCRdb calls TRBD1, which cannot be checked without DNA. The CDR3 runs to 13 residues. The V gene's germline CDR1 is DFQATT and CDR2 SNEGSKA (reference sequence).